One and the same sample provided the 7 T cell receptor beta chains below, sequenced in a study of regulatory T cells in long-lasting Graves disease. As to time point: newly diagnosed GD, antithyroid drugs for less than 3 months. Construction of the TCR library relied on RNA isolated from PBMCs. Building the TCR beta libraries relied on iRepertoire HTBI primers, and CDR3 regions underwent Arm-PCR. MiXCR, applied by TCRdb to the multiplex PCR reads, yields one record per CDR3 protein. Counted here are roughly 350,000 distinct CDR3 sequences, over 15% occurring once; the ten biggest clones make up around 27%. These records were also assigned to another study, of T cells in Graves' hyperthyroidism and ophthalmopathy.

The sequenced sample was peripheral blood mononuclear cells (PBMCs), obtained at new diagnosis, from a patient treated with antithyroid drugs. The receptors were gathered from a man aged 40-49 years with Graves disease.

This clonotype has a count of ten or more. The chain joins TRBV7-3 to TRBJ2-2; maybe TRBD2 (5 bases). The germline CDR1 and CDR2 sequences are SGHTA and FQGTGA. The CDR3 contains 13 residues. The V and J ends lost 5 bases and 4 bases respectively, with 8 bases between them. The CDR3 region has the DNA TGTGCCAGCAGCGGACTGAGCACCGGGGAGCTGTTTTTT. This encodes CASSGLSTGELFF.

CDR3: CASSYPGQPSQRGTQYF. The CDR3 DNA reads TGTGCCAGCAGTTACCCGGGACAACCTAGCCAACGAGGTACGCAGTATTTT. The chain links TRBV6-5 to TRBJ2-3; tentative D call: TRBD1 (6 bases). Germline V gives CDR1 MNHEY, CDR2 SVGAGI. The CDR3 is 17 residues long. Trimming shortened V by 2 bases and J by 8 bases, and 23 bases separated the two germline ends.

The rearrangement uses TRBV29-1 and TRBJ1-5; no firm D call. V was trimmed by 4 bases and J by 7 bases, leaving 11 bases between them. The CDR3 contains 12 residues. Germline loops: CDR1 SQVTM, CDR2 ANQGSEA. The CDR3 sequence is CSVGTIGQPQHF. CDR3 sequence (DNA): TGCAGCGTTGGGACGATCGGGCAGCCCCAGCATTTT.

This clonotype has a count of ten or more. The chain has TRBV5-1 and TRBJ2-3; TRBD2 matches at 14 bases. CDR1 is SGHRS, CDR2 YFSETQ, per germline. V lost 2 bases, J lost 4 bases, and 6 bases stayed unmatched. The CDR3 spans 17 residues. The CDR3 nucleotides are TGCGCCAGCAGCTTTCTGACTAGCGGGGGGGGGTCAGATACGCAGTATTTT. Its translation: CASSFLTSGGGSDTQYF.

The rearrangement joins TRBV28 to TRBJ1-4; 10 bases are shared with TRBD1. From germline, CDR1 is MDHEN and CDR2 SYDVKM. V lost 1 base, J lost 7 bases, and 9 bases stayed unmatched. The CDR3 contains 17 residues. The CDR3 loop reads CASSLSTGGFSAEKLFF. In DNA, the CDR3 is TGTGCCAGCAGTTTATCGACAGGGGGCTTTAGTGCTGAAAAACTGTTTTTT.

The V call is TRBV5-1, the J call TRBJ1-1; D not certain. Germline CDR1 SGHRS, CDR2 YFSETQ. Deletions cut 0 bases from V and 1 base from J, with 7 bases between. This CDR3 contains 14 residues. CDR3 DNA sequence: TGCGCCAGCAGCTTGGGTAGGGAGAACACTGAAGCTTTCTTT. It encodes CASSLGRENTEAFF.

At least ten counts were recorded for this clonotype. This sequence joins TRBV9 and TRBJ2-5, with TRBD1 matching 9 bases. Trimming removed 4 bases from V and 6 bases from J; junction bases left unmatched: 7. Germline values: CDR1 SGDLS, CDR2 YYNGEE. The CDR3 runs 14 residues. CDR3 in amino acids: CASSPRDRDKTQYF. For the CDR3, the DNA is TGTGCCAGCAGCCCCCGGGACAGGGATAAGACCCAGTACTTC.